The sample holds a few counts of the clone carrying this TCR beta chain. V was clipped by 3 bases and J by 7 bases, with 13 bases between them. Germline CDR1 MGHRA, CDR2 YSYEKL. The CDR3 contains 14 residues. Next came a second PCR, run for roughly 6 to 11 cycles, which used a sample-barcoded 5' primer along with a J-beta primer mix. A single record per CDR3 protein comes from TCRdb applying MiXCR to the 5' RACE reads. The data show around 580,000 distinct CDR3 sequences, around 50% seen once. This sample is drawn from a study of blood T cells in healthy people across ages. This clonotype originated in a man older than 75 in good health. Sequenced: blood. The genes are TRBV4-1 and TRBJ2-4; D is possibly TRBD1 (6 bases). The CDR3 spells CASSQGQGWNIQYF. The CDR3 coding sequence is TGCGCCAGCAGCCAGGGCCAGGGGTGGAACATTCAGTACTTC.